The next 17 T cell receptor beta chains were all read from a single sample in a study of cytomegalovirus exposure and HLA in healthy donors (dated by TCRdb to 2015 to 2018). The library was built by means of the immunoSEQ multiplex PCR assay. The multiplex PCR relied on a mix of 60 forward primers for TCR Vbeta segments and 13 reverse primers for TCR Jbeta segments. TCRdb took this table from immuneACCESS and kept in-frame rearrangements with V and J called. Such tables lack part of the clones; where checked against another copy, unresolved V genes explain under half of the gap, and the rest is unexplained. The table for this sample lists 100,000 to 120,000 clones; around 80% of them were counted only once. The ten biggest clones cover around 15% of the sample. Sequencing input: PBMCs. The receptors here all came from a man aged 25-45 years in good health and CMV-seropositive.

In this sample, this clone turned up a few times. The genes are TRBV6-5 and TRBJ1-2; 8 positions agree with TRBD1. The CDR3 is made up of 12 amino acids. In germline, CDR1 is MNHEY, CDR2 SVGAGI. Germline trimming cut 5 bases from V and 8 bases from J; bases unmatched to any gene: 4. The CDR3 nucleotides are TGTGCCAGCAGTCCAGGGGGCGACGGCTACACCTTC. It yields the protein CASSPGGDGYTF.

This clone was counted between two and nine times. V and J are TRBV7-9 and TRBJ2-3; no definite D call. Trimming took 5 bases from V and 4 from J, leaving 10 bases between them. The CDR3 contains 13 residues. Germline V CDR1 and CDR2: SEHNR, FQNEAQ (reference sequence). The DNA of the CDR3 is TGTGCCAGCAGCGTCTGGCCCCCAGATACGCAGTATTTT. It encodes CASSVWPPDTQYF.

The CDR3 DNA follows: TGTGCCAGCAGCCCTGAAAACGGACAGGCCGCCTACGAGCAGTACTTC. Its translation: CASSPENGQAAYEQYF. This chain joins TRBV7-9 and TRBJ2-7; 7 nucleotides line up with TRBD1. The CDR3 has 16 amino acids. Germline trimming cut 5 bases from V and 2 bases from J; bases unmatched to any gene: 12. Germline V gene lookup returns CDR1 SEHNR and CDR2 FQNEAQ (reference sequence).

The V and J genes are TRBV4-3 and TRBJ2-7; 9 bases are shared with TRBD1. From germline, CDR1 is LGHNA and CDR2 YSLEER. This CDR3 contains 16 residues. Losses at the gene ends were 0 bases for V and 3 bases for J; bases not matched to a gene: 6. The CDR3, as DNA: TGCGCCAGCAGCCAAGATGGGACAGGGTTACTCTACGAGCAGTACTTC. Translated: CASSQDGTGLLYEQYF.

The J gene is TRBJ2-1, the V gene TRBV29-1; TRBD1 matches 8 bases. This CDR3 is 13 amino acids long. V shed 6 bases, J shed 4 bases, and the junction held 5 bases outside the gene matches. Germline CDR1 and CDR2: SQVTM and ANQGSEA. The chain's CDR3 is CSVSGTGYNEQFF. CDR3 in DNA: TGCAGCGTATCCGGGACAGGTTACAATGAGCAGTTCTTC.

V usage is TRBV19 and J usage is TRBJ1-2, with 10 nucleotides matching TRBD1. The CDR3 contains 13 residues. Unmatched junction bases numbered 10, after V lost 10 bases and J lost 8 bases. CDR1 and CDR2 from the germline V gene are LNHDA and SQIVND (reference sequence). CDR3 sequence: CATRDRGSRGYTF. The CDR3 DNA is TGTGCCACCCGGGACAGGGGTTCGAGGGGCTACACCTTC.

This clone has more than one count but fewer than ten. V gene TRBV6-1 combines with J gene TRBJ2-7, with TRBD2 matching over 12 bases. This CDR3 spans 16 amino acids. V gave up 4 bases and J gave up 3 bases; unmatched junction bases: 7. CDR1 and CDR2 (germline): MNHNS, SASEGT. CDR3 sequence: CASSAYRTSGDYEQYF. CDR3 nucleotide sequence: TGTGCCAGCAGTGCCTACCGGACTAGCGGGGACTACGAGCAGTACTTC.

The chain links TRBV28 to TRBJ1-5, with no clear D. CDR3 length: 15 amino acids. Germline V CDR1 and CDR2: MDHEN, SYDVKM. Trimming removed 3 bases at V and 0 bases at J, with 9 bases between. The CDR3 coding sequence is TGTGCCAGCAGTTTCGGAGGGTTTAGCAATCAGCCCCAGCATTTT. Its translation is CASSFGGFSNQPQHF.

The V and J genes are TRBV2 and TRBJ1-1, with D possibly matching TRBD1 (5 bases). The germline V gene has CDR1 SNHLY and CDR2 FYNNEI. CDR3 length: 14 amino acids. V was trimmed by 6 bases and J by 1 base, leaving 12 bases between them. The CDR3 bases are TGTGCCAGCAGCGCGGGAGGGGCGAACACTGAAGCTTTCTTT. Residues: CASSAGGANTEAFF.

The chain couples TRBV6-1 to TRBJ2-3; 8 bases agree with TRBD2. The CDR3 runs 16 residues. With 4 bases clipped from V and 5 bases from J, the junction kept 11 bases outside the gene matches. From germline, CDR1 is MNHNS and CDR2 SASEGT. CDR3 bases: TGTGCCAGCAGTGCACCGGGACTAGGAGTAAAAGATACGCAGTATTTT. It codes for CASSAPGLGVKDTQYF.

The chain has TRBV7-2 and TRBJ1-5, with TRBD1 matching over 10 bases. Germline CDR1 SGHTA, CDR2 FQGNSA. The CDR3 has 15 amino acids. Trimming took 5 bases from V and 7 from J; bases not matched to a gene: 8. As DNA, the CDR3 is TGTGCCAGCAGCCCATCCGGGGACAGGGGACAGCCCCAGCATTTT. Translating gives CASSPSGDRGQPQHF. The complete variable domain, with remaining parts taken from reference TRBV7-2 and TRBJ1-5, reads GAGVSQSPSNKVTEKGKDVELRCDPISGHTALYWYRQSLGQGLEFLIYFQGNSAPDKSGLPSDRFSAERTGGSVSTLTIQRTQQEDSAVYLCASSPSGDRGQPQHFGDGTRLSIL.

CDR3 coding DNA: TGTGCCAGAAGCTTGCGTGGACAGGGGCCCTACGAGCAGTACTTC. Its translation: CARSLRGQGPYEQYF. The chain carries TRBV5-3 and TRBJ2-7, with 9 bases aligning to TRBD1. TRBV5-3 is annotated as an ORF whose role is uncertain. The V gene end was trimmed by 1 base and the J gene end by 2 bases; junction bases not matched to a gene: 4. This CDR3 has 15 residues.

This rearrangement joins TRBV27 to TRBJ2-6; D gene uncertain. The CDR3 has 14 amino acids. V was clipped by 8 bases and J by 3 bases, with 11 bases between them. Germline V gene data show CDR1 as MNHEY and CDR2 as SMNVEV (reference sequence). The CDR3 nucleotides are TGTGCCAGCGGCCGAACGGGTGGGGCCAACGTCCTGACTTTC. Translated: CASGRTGGANVLTF.

The CDR3 here is CASSRNSGGQETQYF. Here the CDR3 DNA reads TGTGCCAGCAGCAGGAATAGCGGGGGGCAGGAGACCCAGTACTTC. V and J are TRBV7-2 and TRBJ2-5; TRBD2 aligns across 10 bases. Germline CDR1 reads SGHTA; CDR2 reads FQGNSA. V shed 5 bases and J 5 bases; nucleotides not matched to a gene: 8. The CDR3 has 15 residues.

The J gene is TRBJ1-4, the V gene TRBV18, with 7 bases fitting TRBD1. The CDR3 spans 13 residues. V shed 3 bases and J 5 bases; nucleotides not matched to a gene: 0. Germline V gene sequence: CDR1 KGHSH, CDR2 LQKENI. CDR3 loop: CASSPGQNEKLFF. For the CDR3, the DNA is TGTGCCAGCTCACCGGGACAGAATGAAAAACTGTTTTTT.

The rearrangement links TRBV7-2 to TRBJ2-7; D gene ambiguous. The CDR3 consists of 12 residues. The ends were cut back, 3 bases at V and 4 bases at J, with 7 bases in the middle. Germline loops: CDR1 SGHTA, CDR2 FQGNSA. CDR3 sequence (DNA): TGTGCCAGCAGCTTTACAGTGTACGAGCAGTACTTC. This encodes CASSFTVYEQYF.

This rearrangement joins TRBV4-3 to TRBJ2-6, with D possibly TRBD1 on 5 matching bases. The CDR3 extends over 16 amino acids. The germline gives CDR1 LGHNA, CDR2 YSLEER. V was trimmed by 0 bases and J by 0 bases, leaving 6 bases between them. This chain's CDR3 is CASSQDQGSGANVLTF. CDR3 sequence (DNA): TGCGCCAGCAGCCAAGATCAGGGCTCTGGGGCCAACGTCCTGACTTTC.